Sequencing of this T cell receptor (beta chain) was carried out in a study of shared T cell receptors in the human thymus (dated by TCRdb to the early 2020s). For context, the study as a whole: The study examined how self-reactive, shared T-cell receptor alpha chains are generated in the human thymus.

Library method: the immunoSEQ multiplex PCR assay. TCRdb provides this immuneACCESS table in a form limited to in-frame rearrangements. Some clones are lacking; in checked studies, under half of them reflect an unresolved V gene, and why the rest are absent is not known. Across this sample there are 640,000 or so clones, with around 87% seen only once. The ten largest clonotypes hold approximately 0.0097% of the sample. Turning to this clone: The antigen it recognizes is unknown. An end of the junction does not agree with germline; a read error may underlie this.

These data also featured in a second study, about human thymus T cells. The second study, in turn, reports: Immunologically healthy infants undergoing open corrective cardiac surgery for congenital heart defects in Finland were used as donors. Thymus tissue was collected as surgical resects that were removed during corrective cardiac surgery. Biased V and J gene segment usage appeared to be present in both thymic and peripheral blood repertoires. Highly overlapping thymic TCR repertoires among unrelated individuals were reported in the related research. The study characterized TCR alpha and beta repertoires from fewer than 10 infant thymus samples and four related peripheral blood samples. Donor ages ranging from roughly 6 to 250 days were recorded, and roughly six male and a couple of female infants were included in the cohort. After being mechanically released from the tissue, thymocytes were kept at -70 degrees C in pellets of 10-30 million cells. A QIAsymphony instrument was used to extract genomic DNA from frozen cell pellets. The immunoSEQ multiplex PCR assay was used to amplify the TCRB and TCRAD loci from a standardized quantity of quality-controlled genomic DNA. The amplicons spanned the V(D)J region and were long enough to cover the CDR3 and allow V and J genes to be identified. Through the commercial immunoSEQ service, the amplicons were sequenced on an Illumina platform. Primer bias and sequencing errors were corrected using previously described methods, and TCRAD and TCRB definitions followed the IMGT database. The repertoires were analysed using immunoSEQ Analyzer 3.0 and VDJTools for basic statistics, V/J segment usage, diversity estimates, rarefaction and pairwise overlap. Chao1, ChaoE, Efron-Thisted, Shannon and inverse Simpson indices were used to estimate diversity, which was also estimated on datasets down-sampled to the smallest sample. Repertoire overlap was assessed by strict matching of CDR3 nucleotide sequence, V gene and J gene, and clustering was done by Jaccard-based multidimensional scaling. On average, roughly 800,000 unique TCRB clonotypes were obtained from thymus samples, compared with 65,000 to 90,000 from blood samples.

The sequenced sample consisted of thymocytes. This receptor was identified in a boy in the first two years of life with a congenital heart defect. Donor details come from another sample of the same person, matched by shared clones.

The bases read TGTGCCAGCAGCGAAGAGAGATCAGGCCACACTGAAGCTTTCTTT. Protein translation: CASSEERSGHTEAFF. The V and J segments used are TRBV14 and TRBJ1-1; the D gene cannot be resolved reliably. CDR1 and CDR2 are drawn from the germline V gene: SGHDN, FVKESK. The CDR3 sequence holds 15 residues, the cysteine and phenylalanine included. Kept here is only the CDR3 DNA, which spans 45 bases and is read in frame from base 1. Outside the CDR3, residues come from the reference TRBV14 and TRBJ1-1 proteins, so the full variable domain is: EAGVTQFPSHSVIEKGQTVTLRCDPISGHDNLYWYRRVMGKEIKFLLHFVKESKQDESGMPNNRFLAERTGGTYSTLKVQPAELEDSGVYFCASSEERSGHTEAFFGQGTRLTVV.